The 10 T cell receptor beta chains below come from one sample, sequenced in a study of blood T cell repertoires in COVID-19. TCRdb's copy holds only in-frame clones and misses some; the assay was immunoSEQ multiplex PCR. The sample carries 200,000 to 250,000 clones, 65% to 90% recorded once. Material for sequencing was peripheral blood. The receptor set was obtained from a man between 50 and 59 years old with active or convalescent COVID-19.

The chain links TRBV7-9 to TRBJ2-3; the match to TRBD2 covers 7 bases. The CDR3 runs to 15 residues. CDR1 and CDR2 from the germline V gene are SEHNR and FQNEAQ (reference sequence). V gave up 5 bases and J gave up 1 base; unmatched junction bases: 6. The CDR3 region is CASSTLAGGTDTQYF. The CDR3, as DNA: TGTGCCAGCAGCACTCTGGCGGGAGGCACAGATACGCAGTATTTT.

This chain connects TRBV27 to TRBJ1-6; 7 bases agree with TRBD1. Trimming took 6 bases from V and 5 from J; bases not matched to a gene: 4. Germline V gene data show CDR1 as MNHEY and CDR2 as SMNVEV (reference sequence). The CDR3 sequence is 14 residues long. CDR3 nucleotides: TGTGCCAGCAGGGCGACAGGGCATAATTCACCCCTCCACTTT. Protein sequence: CASRATGHNSPLHF.

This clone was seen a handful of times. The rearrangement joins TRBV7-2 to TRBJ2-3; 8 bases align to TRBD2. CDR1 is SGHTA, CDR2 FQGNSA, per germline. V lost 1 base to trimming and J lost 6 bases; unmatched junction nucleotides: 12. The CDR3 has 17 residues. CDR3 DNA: TGTGCCAGCAGCTTAGTATCGCGCGGGGGGCCTTTGGATACGCAGTATTTT. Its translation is CASSLVSRGGPLDTQYF.

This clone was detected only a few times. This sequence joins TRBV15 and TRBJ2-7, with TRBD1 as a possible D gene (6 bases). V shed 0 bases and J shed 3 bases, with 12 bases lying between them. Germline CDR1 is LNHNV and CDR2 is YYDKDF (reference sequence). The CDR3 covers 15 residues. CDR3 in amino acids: CATSRDRTALYEQYF. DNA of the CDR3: TGTGCCACCAGCAGAGATAGGACAGCTCTCTACGAGCAGTACTTC.

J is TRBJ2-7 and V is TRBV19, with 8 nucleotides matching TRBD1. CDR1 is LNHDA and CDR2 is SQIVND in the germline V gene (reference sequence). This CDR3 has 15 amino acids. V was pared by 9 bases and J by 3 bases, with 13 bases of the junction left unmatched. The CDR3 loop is CASRSGQEGIYEQYV. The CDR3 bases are TGTGCCAGCCGATCGGGACAGGAGGGGATCTACGAGCAGTACGTC.

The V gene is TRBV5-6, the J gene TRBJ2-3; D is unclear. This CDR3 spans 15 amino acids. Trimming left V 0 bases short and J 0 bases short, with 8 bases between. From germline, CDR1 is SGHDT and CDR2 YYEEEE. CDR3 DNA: TGTGCCAGCAGCTTGGGCGGAAAGAGCACAGATACGCAGTATTTT. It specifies CASSLGGKSTDTQYF.

The CDR3 nucleotides read TGTGCCAGCGCCACAGGGAATAATTCACCCCTCCACTTT. It yields the protein CASATGNNSPLHF. V usage is TRBV28 and J usage is TRBJ1-6; maybe TRBD1 (6 bases). Germline assignment: CDR1 MDHEN and CDR2 SYDVKM. This CDR3 contains 13 residues. The V gene lost 8 bases and the J gene lost 5 bases, with 10 bases spanning the gap.

CDR3 residues: CASSRGSSGANVLTF. DNA of the CDR3: TGTGCCAGCTCACGAGGGAGCTCTGGGGCCAACGTCCTGACTTTC. This chain connects TRBV18 to TRBJ2-6; perhaps TRBD2 as D (5 bases). Deletions cut 4 bases from V and 0 bases from J, with 7 bases between. In germline, CDR1 is KGHSH, CDR2 LQKENI. CDR3 length: 15 residues.

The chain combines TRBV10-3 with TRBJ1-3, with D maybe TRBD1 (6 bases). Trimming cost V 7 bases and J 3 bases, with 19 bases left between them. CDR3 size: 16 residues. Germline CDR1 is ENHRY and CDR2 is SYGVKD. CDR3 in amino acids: CAITKNRDGGGNTIYF. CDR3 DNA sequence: TGTGCCATCACCAAAAACAGGGATGGAGGTGGAAACACCATATATTTT.

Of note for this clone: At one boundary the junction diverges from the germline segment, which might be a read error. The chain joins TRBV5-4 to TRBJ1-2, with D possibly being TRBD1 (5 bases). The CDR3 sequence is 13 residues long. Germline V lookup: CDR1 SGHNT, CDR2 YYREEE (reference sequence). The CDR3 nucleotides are TGTGCCAGCAGGTTGGGACTTCCCTATGGCTACACCTTC. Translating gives CASRLGLPYGYTF.